The clone carrying this T cell receptor beta chain was detected a few times. The sample belongs to a study of shared clonotypes between healthy human individuals. V lost 2 bases to trimming and J lost 8 bases, with 12 bases between them. CDR1 is MNHEY and CDR2 is SMNVEV in the germline V gene (reference sequence). This CDR3 is built from 13 residues. The repertoire was sequenced with immunoSEQ multiplex PCR; TCRdb's copy has only in-frame clones and lacks some. The table lists some 2,500,000 clones, around 92% of them singletons. The sequence was collected from a man younger than 35 in good health. Some clones in this sample may be carry-over from other donors' samples. Input material: naive CD4+ T cells from PBMCs. Stated subset: CD45RA+ positively selected. V usage is TRBV27 and J usage is TRBJ1-1; D ambiguous. CDR3 protein: CASSLRSGPEAFF. The CDR3, as DNA: TGTGCCAGCAGTTTACGATCGGGCCCGGAAGCTTTCTTT.